The clone carrying this TCR beta chain was counted a single time. This record comes from a study of blood T cell repertoires in COVID-19. CDR1 and CDR2 from the germline V gene are LNHDA and SQIVND (reference sequence). This CDR3 spans 14 amino acids. V lost 6 bases, J lost 7 bases, and 7 bases stayed unmatched. Repertoires were generated with immunoSEQ multiplex PCR, while TCRdb's copy carries only in-frame clones and drops some. This table has 220,000 or so clones, about 83% appearing once. Sequences were obtained from PBMCs or T cells enriched from blood (not recorded which). The gene calls are TRBV19 and TRBJ2-2; 8 positions agree with TRBD1. The clonotype was recovered from a woman between 50 and 59 years old who had recovered from COVID-19. The CDR3 reads CASSDRGFGGELFF. The CDR3 DNA sequence: TGTGCCAGTAGCGACAGGGGATTTGGCGGGGAGCTGTTTTTT.